This paragraph covers one T cell receptor (beta chain) sequence. Antigen: not known. The entry originates in a study of monozygotic twins with cystic fibrosis. Study-wide background: With roughly 16 PCR cycles, barcoded libraries came from about 3 micrograms of fragmented DNA. General observations from the study: Median Simpson clonality of 0.0095 suggested naive T cells predominated. J usage was most co-twin-similar in 8 of 16 pairs, V in 13.

Between the trimmed V and J ends, which lost 4 bases and 1 base, there was a span of 13 bases. This CDR3 contains 15 residues. The germline gives CDR1 SGHNT, CDR2 YYREEE (reference sequence). Sequencing used immunoSEQ multiplex PCR; TCRdb keeps in-frame clones, though not all of them. The table includes about 29,000 clones, 85% detected once. The clonotype originates from a girl aged 2 to 9 with cystic fibrosis. Sequenced material: blood. The chain carries TRBV5-4 and TRBJ2-3, with D perhaps given as TRBD1 or TRBD2 (6 bases each). CDR3 sequence reads: CASSPGARGTDTQYF. The DNA for the CDR3 is TGTGCCAGCAGCCCGGGGGCGAGGGGCACAGATACGCAGTATTTT. The entire variable domain, with the rest obtained from reference TRBV5-4 and TRBJ2-3, is as follows: ETGVTQSPTHLIKTRGQQVTLRCSSQSGHNTVSWYQQALGQGPQFIFQYYREEENGRGNFPPRFSGLQFPNYSSELNVNALELDDSALYLCASSPGARGTDTQYFGPGTRLTVL.